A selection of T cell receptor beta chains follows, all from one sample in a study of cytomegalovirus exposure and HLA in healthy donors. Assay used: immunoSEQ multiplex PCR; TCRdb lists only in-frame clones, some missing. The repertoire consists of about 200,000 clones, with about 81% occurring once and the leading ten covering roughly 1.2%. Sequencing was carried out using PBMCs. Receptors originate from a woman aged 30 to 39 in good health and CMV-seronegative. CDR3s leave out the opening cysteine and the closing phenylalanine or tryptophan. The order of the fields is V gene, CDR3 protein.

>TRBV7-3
ASSFWPGGTGALSHYGYT
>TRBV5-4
ASSLGVSSGTYEQY
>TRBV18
ASSPRLTDTQY
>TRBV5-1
ASSPQGSYEQY
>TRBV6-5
ASRNGATNEKLF
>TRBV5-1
ASSLVSSGSTGELF
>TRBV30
AWGTSVAEQY
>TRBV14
ASSAQGLGYT
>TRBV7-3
ASSLMPSGGASDTQY
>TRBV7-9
ASSLAASGTDTQY
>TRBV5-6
ASSLDRAGEQY
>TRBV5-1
ASSLAGILSYEQY
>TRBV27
ASSSLAGGNEQF
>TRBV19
ASSLGPAPNEKLF
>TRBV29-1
SVPRQGGDTQY
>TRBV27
ASTSLDSLSGELF
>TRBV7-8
ASSVAGGSNQPQH
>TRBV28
ASSSEELLNTEAF
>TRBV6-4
ASSTGFGTDTQY
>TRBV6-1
ASRTGTNTGELF
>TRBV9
ASSVYQNNSPLH
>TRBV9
ASSTVSSGRRDTQY
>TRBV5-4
ACRVGRGTGELF
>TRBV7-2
ASSYRVHEQY
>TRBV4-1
ASSQAAGLDTQY
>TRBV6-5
ASSYGPPGSYNEQF
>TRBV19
ASSIGTNTGELF
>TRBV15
ATSRSIRTLSGANVLT
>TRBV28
ASSFGAGTQY
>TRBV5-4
ASRNGTRANYGYT
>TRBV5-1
ASSLQGFNEKLF
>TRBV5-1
ASSRQGHEQY
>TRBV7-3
ASSFGGLTDTQY
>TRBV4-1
ASSQDFGAGGPETQY
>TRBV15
ATSRDNLAGGTGELF
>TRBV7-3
ASSLFNEQY
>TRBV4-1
ASSLPTSGRSGYEQY
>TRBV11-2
ASSLGRGGRTDTQY
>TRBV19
ASSRTTGPAGETQY
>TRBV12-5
ASGLPTTGVDGNTIY
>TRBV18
ASSPLTGGNNEKLF
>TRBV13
ASSRGTGIGNEQF
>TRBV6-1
ASSGAGTGRSYEQY
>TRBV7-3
ASSFKWTANTEAF
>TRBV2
ASRGQGESPLH
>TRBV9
ASSVAPDRWFRYGYT
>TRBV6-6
ASSQTREGALH